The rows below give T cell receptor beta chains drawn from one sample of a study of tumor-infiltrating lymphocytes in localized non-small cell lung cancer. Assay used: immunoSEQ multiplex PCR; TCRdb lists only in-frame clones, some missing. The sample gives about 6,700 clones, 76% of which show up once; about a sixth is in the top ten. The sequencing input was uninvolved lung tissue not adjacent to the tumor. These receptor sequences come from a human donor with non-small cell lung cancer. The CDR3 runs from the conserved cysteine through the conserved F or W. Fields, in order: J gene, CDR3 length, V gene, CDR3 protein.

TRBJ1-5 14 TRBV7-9 CASSLNGNNQPQHF
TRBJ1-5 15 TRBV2 CASSTGQGNGQPQHF
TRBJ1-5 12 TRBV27 CASSPFGQPQHF
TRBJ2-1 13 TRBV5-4 CASSFDSPGEQFF
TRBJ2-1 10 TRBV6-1 CASGRGEQFF
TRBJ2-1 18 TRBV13 CASSTRGRELSVDNEQFF
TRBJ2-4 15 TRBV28 CASGPPPVDKNIQYF
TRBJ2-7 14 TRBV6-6 CASSYRGEAYEQYF
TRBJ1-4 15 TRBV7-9 CASSPDRGRGEKLFF
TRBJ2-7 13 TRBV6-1 CASSEATQVEQYF
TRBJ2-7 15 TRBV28 CASSLNSGRAYEQYF
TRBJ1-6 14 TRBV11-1 CASSSGQGRSPLHF
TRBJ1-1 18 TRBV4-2 CASSLEGQGAFLNTEAFF
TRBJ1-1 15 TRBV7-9 CASSSWGVVAAEAFF
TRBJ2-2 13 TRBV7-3 CASSFLSYGELFF
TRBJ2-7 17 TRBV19 CASSTLAGQGSSYEQYF
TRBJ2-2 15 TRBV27 CASSFQGGQTGELFF
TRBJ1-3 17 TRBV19 CASSIAREEISGNTIYF
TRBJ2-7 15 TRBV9 CASSARETASYEQYF
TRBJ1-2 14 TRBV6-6 CASSSPPGDGGYTF
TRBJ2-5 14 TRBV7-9 CASSPGTGQETQYF
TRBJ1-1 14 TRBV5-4 CASSFGLGNTEAFF
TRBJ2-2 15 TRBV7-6 CASSSGLAGAGELFF
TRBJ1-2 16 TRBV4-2 CASSQAGQGTNYGYTF
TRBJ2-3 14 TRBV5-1 CASSLQFLGDTQYF
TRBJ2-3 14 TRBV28 CASSSQTGLDTQYF
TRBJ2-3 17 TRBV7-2 CASSLAHRGHSTDTQYF
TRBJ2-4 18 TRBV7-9 CASSETTTGLAGGSLQYF
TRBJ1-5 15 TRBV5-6 CASSPWPGQGQPQHF
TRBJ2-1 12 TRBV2 CASSLTRNEQFF
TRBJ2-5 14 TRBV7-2 CASSLGVGGETQYF
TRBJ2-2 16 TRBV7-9 CASSFVPGQGPGELFF
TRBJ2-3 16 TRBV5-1 CASSSPSGPSTDTQYF
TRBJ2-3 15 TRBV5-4 CASSLSAGSTDTQYF